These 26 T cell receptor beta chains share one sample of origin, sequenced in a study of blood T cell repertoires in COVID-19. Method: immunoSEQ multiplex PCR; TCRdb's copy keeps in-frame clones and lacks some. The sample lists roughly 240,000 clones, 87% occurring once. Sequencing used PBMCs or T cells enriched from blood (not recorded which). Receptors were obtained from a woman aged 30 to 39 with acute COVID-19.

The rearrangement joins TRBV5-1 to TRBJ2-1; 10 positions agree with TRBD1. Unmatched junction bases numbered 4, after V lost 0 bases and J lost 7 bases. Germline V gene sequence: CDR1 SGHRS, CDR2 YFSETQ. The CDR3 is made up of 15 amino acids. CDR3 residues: CASSLGGDRGNEQFF. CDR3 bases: TGCGCCAGCAGCTTGGGTGGGGACAGGGGTAATGAGCAGTTCTTC.

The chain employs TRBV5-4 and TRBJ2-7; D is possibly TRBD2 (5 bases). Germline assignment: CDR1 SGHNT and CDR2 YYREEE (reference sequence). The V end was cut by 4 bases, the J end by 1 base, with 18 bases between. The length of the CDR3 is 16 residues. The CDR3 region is CASSLPDSASSYEQYF. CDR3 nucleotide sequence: TGTGCCAGCAGCCTACCGGACTCGGCTTCATCCTACGAGCAGTACTTC.

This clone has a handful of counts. The CDR3 sequence: CATSRDTGKLFF. Here the CDR3 DNA reads TGTGCCACCAGCAGAGACACGGGGAAACTGTTTTTT. J is TRBJ1-4 and V is TRBV15; D ambiguous. From germline, CDR1 is LNHNV and CDR2 YYDKDF (reference sequence). Trimming shortened V by 0 bases and J by 11 bases, and 7 bases separated the two germline ends. CDR3 size: 12 residues.

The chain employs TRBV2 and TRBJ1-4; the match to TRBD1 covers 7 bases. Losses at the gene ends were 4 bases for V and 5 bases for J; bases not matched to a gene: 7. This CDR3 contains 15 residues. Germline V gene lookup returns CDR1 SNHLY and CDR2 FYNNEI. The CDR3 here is CASSGQGVANEKLFF. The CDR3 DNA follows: TGTGCCAGCAGTGGGCAGGGGGTGGCAAATGAAAAACTGTTTTTT. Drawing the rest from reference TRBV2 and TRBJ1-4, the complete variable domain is EPEVTQTPSHQVTQMGQEVILRCVPISNHLYFYWYRQILGQKVEFLVSFYNNEISEKSEIFDDQFSVERPDGSNFTLKIRSTKLEDSAMYFCASSGQGVANEKLFFGSGTQLSVL.

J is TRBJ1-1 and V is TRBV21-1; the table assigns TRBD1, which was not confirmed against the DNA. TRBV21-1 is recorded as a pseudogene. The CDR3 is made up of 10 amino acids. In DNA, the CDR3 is TGTGCCAGCAGCAAAGTGGGCCTGGTCTTT. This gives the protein CASSKVGLVF.

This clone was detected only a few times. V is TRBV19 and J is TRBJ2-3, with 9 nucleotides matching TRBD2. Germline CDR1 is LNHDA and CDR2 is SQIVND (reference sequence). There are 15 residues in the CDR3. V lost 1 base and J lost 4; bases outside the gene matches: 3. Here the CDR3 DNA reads TGTGCCAGTAGTATAGTTAGCGGGGGCGCAGATACGCAGTATTTT. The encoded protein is CASSIVSGGADTQYF.

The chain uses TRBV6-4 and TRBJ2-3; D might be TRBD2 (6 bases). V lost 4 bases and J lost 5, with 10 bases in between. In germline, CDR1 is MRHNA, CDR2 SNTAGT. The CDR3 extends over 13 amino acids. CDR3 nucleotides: TGTGCCAGCAGTGCGGAGGGTGGAGATACGCAGTATTTT. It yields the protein CASSAEGGDTQYF.

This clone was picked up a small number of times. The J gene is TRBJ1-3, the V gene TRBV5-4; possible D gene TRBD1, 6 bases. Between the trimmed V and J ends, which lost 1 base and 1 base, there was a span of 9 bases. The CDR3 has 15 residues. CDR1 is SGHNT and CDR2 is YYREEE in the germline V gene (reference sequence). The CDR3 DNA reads TGTGCCAGCAGCTTGCCCCAGGGGTCTGGAAACACCATATATTTT. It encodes CASSLPQGSGNTIYF.

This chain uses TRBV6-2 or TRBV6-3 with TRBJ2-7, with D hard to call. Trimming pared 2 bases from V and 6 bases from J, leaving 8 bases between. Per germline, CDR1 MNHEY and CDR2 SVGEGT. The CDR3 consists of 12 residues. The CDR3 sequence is CASSYVLAEQYF. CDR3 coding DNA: TGTGCCAGCAGTTACGTCTTGGCCGAGCAGTACTTC.

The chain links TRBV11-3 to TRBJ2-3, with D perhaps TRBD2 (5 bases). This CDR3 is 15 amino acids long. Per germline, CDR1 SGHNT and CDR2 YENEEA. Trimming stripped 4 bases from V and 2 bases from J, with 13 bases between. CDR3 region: CASSSRDSSTDTQYF. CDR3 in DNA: TGTGCCAGCAGCTCCCGGGATTCCTCCACAGATACGCAGTATTTT.

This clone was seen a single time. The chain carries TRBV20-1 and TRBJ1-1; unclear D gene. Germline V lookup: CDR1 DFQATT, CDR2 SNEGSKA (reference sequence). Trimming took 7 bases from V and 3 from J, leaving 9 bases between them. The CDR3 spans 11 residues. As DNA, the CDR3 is TGCAGTGTAGCACGGGACACTGAAGCTTTCTTT. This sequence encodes CSVARDTEAFF.

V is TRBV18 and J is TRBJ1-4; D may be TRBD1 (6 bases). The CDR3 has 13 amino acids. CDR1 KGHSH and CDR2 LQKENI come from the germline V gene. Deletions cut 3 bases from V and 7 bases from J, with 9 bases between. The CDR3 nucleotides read TGTGCCAGCTCACCTGGGGGCTTTGAAAAACTGTTTTTT. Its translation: CASSPGGFEKLFF.

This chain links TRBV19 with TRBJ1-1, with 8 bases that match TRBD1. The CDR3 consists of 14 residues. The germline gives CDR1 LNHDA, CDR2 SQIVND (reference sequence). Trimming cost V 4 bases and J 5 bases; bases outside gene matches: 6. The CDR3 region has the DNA TGTGCCAGTAGTAGCAGGGGGCGCGGTACTGAAGCTTTCTTT. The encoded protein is CASSSRGRGTEAFF.

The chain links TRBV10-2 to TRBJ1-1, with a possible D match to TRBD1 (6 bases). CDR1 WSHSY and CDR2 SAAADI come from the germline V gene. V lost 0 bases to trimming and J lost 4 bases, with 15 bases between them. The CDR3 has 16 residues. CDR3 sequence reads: CASSESGGGDGTEAFF. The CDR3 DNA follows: TGCGCCAGCAGTGAGTCGGGAGGGGGGGACGGCACTGAAGCTTTCTTT.

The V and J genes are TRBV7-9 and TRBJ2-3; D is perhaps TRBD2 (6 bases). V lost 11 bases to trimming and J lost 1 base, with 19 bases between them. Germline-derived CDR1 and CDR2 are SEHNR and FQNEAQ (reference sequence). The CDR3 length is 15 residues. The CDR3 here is CAYHPGDRGTDTQYF. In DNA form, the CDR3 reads TGTGCCTACCACCCGGGGGATAGAGGCACAGATACGCAGTATTTT.

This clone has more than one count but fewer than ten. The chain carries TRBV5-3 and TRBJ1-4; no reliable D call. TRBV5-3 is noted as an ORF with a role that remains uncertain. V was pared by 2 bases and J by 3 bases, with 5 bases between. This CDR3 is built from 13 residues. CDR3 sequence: CARSFPANEKLFF. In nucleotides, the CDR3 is TGTGCCAGAAGCTTCCCAGCTAATGAAAAACTGTTTTTT.

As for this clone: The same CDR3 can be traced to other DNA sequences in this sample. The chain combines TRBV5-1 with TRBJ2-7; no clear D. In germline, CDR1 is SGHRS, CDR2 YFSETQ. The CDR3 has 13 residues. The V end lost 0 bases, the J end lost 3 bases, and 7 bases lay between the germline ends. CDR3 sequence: CASSLAEYYEQYF. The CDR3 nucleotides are TGCGCCAGCAGCTTGGCCGAGTACTACGAGCAGTACTTC.

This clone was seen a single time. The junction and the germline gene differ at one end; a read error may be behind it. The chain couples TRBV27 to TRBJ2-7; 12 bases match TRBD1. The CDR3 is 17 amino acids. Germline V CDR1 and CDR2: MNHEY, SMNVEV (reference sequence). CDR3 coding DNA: TGTGCCAGCAGTCTCCAGCCGGGACAGGGGGCAATCTACGGGCAGTACTTC. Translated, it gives CASSLQPGQGAIYGQYF.

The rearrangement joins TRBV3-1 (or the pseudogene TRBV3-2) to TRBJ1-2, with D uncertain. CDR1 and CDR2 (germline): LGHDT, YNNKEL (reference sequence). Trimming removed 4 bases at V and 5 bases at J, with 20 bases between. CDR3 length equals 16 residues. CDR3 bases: TGTGCCAGCAGCCGGAGGACGGAGGTTATGGGGTATGGCTACACCTTC. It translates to CASSRRTEVMGYGYTF.

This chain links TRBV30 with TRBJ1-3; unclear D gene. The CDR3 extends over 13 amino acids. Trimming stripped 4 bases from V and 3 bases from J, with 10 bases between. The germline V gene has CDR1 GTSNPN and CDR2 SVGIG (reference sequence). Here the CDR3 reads CAWTQDNGNTIYF. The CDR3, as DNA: TGTGCCTGGACCCAAGACAATGGAAACACCATATATTTT.

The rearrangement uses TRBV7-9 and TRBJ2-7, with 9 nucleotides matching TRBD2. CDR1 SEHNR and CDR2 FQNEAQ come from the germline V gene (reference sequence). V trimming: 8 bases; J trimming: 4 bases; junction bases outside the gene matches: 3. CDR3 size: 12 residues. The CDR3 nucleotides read TGTGCCAGCGGTAGCGGGGGTTACGAGCAGTACTTC. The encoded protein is CASGSGGYEQYF.

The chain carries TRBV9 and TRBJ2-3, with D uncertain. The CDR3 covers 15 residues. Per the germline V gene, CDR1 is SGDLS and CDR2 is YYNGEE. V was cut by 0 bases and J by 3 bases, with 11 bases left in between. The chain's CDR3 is CASSVVGRPTDTQYF. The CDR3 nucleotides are TGTGCCAGCAGCGTAGTGGGCCGCCCAACAGATACGCAGTATTTT. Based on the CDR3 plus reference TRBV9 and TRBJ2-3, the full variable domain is DSGVTQTPKHLITATGQRVTLRCSPRSGDLSVYWYQQSLDQGLQFLIQYYNGEERAKGNILERFSAQQFPDLHSELNLSSLELGDSALYFCASSVVGRPTDTQYFGPGTRLTVL.

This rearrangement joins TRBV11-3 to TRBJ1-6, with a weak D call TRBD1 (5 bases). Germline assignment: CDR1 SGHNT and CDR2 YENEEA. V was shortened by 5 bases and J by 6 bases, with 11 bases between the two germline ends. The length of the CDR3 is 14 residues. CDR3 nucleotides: TGTGCCAGCAGCGCCGGGGGGGTTAATTCACCCCTCCACTTT. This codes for CASSAGGVNSPLHF.

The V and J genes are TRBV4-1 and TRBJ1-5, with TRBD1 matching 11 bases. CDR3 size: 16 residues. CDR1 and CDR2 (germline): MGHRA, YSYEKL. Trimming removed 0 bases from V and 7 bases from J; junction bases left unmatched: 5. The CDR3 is CASSQEFGTGGQPQHF. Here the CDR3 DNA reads TGCGCCAGCAGCCAAGAGTTCGGGACAGGGGGACAGCCCCAGCATTTT.

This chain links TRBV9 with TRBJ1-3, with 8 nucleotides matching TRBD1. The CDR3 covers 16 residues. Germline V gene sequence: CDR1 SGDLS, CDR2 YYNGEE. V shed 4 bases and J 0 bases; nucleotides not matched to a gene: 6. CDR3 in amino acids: CASSSRDRFSGNTIYF. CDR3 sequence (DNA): TGTGCCAGCAGCAGCCGGGACAGGTTCTCTGGAAACACCATATATTTT.

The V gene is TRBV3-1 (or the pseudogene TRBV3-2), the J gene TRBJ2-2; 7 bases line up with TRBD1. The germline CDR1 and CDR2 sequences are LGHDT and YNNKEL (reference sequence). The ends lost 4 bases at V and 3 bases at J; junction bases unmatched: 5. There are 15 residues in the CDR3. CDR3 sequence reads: CASSPRDSYTGELFF. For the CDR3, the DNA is TGTGCCAGCAGCCCCCGGGACAGTTACACCGGGGAGCTGTTTTTT.